This TCR beta chain was recorded in a study of blood T cells in healthy people across ages. The study, taken as a whole, reports: The study found more naive CD4+ cells and higher diversity in long-lived than aged donors.

This clonotype turned up a few times. Its antigen is not identified. A second PCR, run for roughly 7 to 11 cycles, used a sample-barcoded 5' primer plus a J-beta primer mix. Per sample, CDR3-containing paired-end reads numbered at least 2.5 million. In TCRdb, the 5' RACE reads were re-called with MiXCR into one record per CDR3 protein. Among just under 550,000 distinct CDR3 sequences listed, 24% were seen once. This sample also belongs to another study, concerning T cells of mothers and their children. This second study says: Donors comprised a few healthy Caucasian mothers plus their six children. The authors added sample barcodes and 2-4 random nucleotides using the M1S primer of the second PCR.

The receptor comes from a boy under 18 in good health. Sequences were obtained from blood.

DNA of the CDR3: TGTGCCAGCAGCCGCTATGCGCGAGAGGGCTACACCTTC. Protein sequence: CASSRYAREGYTF. The chain links TRBV6-5 to TRBJ1-2, with D uncertain. The CDR3 totals 13 residues. V dropped 6 bases and J dropped 8 bases, with 16 bases sitting between them. Germline-derived CDR1 and CDR2 are MNHEY and SVGAGI.